These 6 T cell receptor beta chains were sequenced from one sample in a study of blood T cell repertoires in COVID-19. TCRdb keeps only in-frame clones here, not all; method: immunoSEQ multiplex PCR. The table lists some 120,000 clones, approximately 87% of them singletons. What was sequenced was peripheral blood. All receptors come from a man aged 50-59 years with acute or convalescent COVID-19.

The V and J genes are TRBV10-1 and TRBJ2-1, with 8 bases identical to TRBD2. V lost 6 bases to trimming and J lost 0 bases; unmatched junction nucleotides: 7. The germline gives CDR1 WNHNN, CDR2 SYGVQD (reference sequence). The CDR3 sequence is 16 residues long. CDR3 coding DNA: TGCGCCAGCAGCGTTAGCGGGAAGAGCTCCTACAATGAGCAGTTCTTC. This gives the protein CASSVSGKSSYNEQFF.

The chain uses TRBV5-1 and TRBJ2-7, with D possibly being TRBD1 (5 bases). CDR3 length equals 16 residues. Trimming removed 1 base from V and 0 bases from J, with 14 bases in between. The germline V gene has CDR1 SGHRS and CDR2 YFSETQ. The CDR3 sequence: CASSLMSRVSSYEQYF. The CDR3 DNA reads TGCGCCAGCAGCTTGATGTCCAGGGTAAGCTCCTACGAGCAGTACTTC.

This chain links TRBV7-8 with TRBJ1-1; D gene ambiguous. V was cut by 0 bases and J by 0 bases, with 14 bases left in between. Germline CDR1 reads SGHVS; CDR2 reads FQNEAQ. This CDR3 is built from 17 residues. CDR3 nucleotide sequence: TGTGCCAGCAGCTTAGCGTCTCCGGGAGCCATGAACACTGAAGCTTTCTTT. The encoded protein is CASSLASPGAMNTEAFF.

V usage is TRBV11-2 and J usage is TRBJ2-7; TRBD2 agrees at 7 bases. V shed 3 bases and J 3 bases; nucleotides not matched to a gene: 5. Germline V gene data show CDR1 as SGHAT and CDR2 as FQNNGV. The CDR3 has 14 amino acids. The CDR3 is CASSFGGIIYEQYF. The CDR3 DNA sequence: TGTGCCAGCAGCTTCGGGGGGATTATCTACGAGCAGTACTTC.

V and J are TRBV30 and TRBJ1-1; D is ambiguous. Germline values: CDR1 GTSNPN, CDR2 SVGIG (reference sequence). The CDR3 loop spans 14 amino acids. The ends were cut back, 0 bases at V and 0 bases at J, with 8 bases in the middle. The chain's CDR3 is CAWSVRRVNTEAFF. The CDR3 DNA follows: TGTGCCTGGAGTGTAAGGCGGGTGAACACTGAAGCTTTCTTT. Drawing the rest from reference TRBV30 and TRBJ1-1, the complete variable domain is SQTIHQWPATLVQPVGSPLSLECTVEGTSNPNLYWYRQAAGRGLQLLFYSVGIGQISSEVPQNLSASRPQDRQFILSSKKLLLSDSGFYLCAWSVRRVNTEAFFGQGTRLTVV.

This clone was counted only a few times. This chain links TRBV19 with TRBJ1-1, with TRBD1 matching over 8 bases. This CDR3 region has 13 residues. With 4 bases clipped from V and 11 bases from J, the junction kept 9 bases outside the gene matches. Looked up from germline, CDR1 is LNHDA and CDR2 is SQIVND (reference sequence). CDR3 region: CASSTSGGASAFF. For the CDR3, the DNA is TGTGCCAGTAGTACCTCAGGGGGCGCTTCGGCTTTCTTT.